This T cell receptor beta chain originates from a study of T cells in localized non-small cell lung cancer. Study observations and caveats: In adjacent lung, a median around 55 of the top 100 tumor clones were found. Sequencing was restricted to one tumor region; therefore, heterogeneity remains possible. T cell clonality was highest in uninvolved adjacent lung, above tumor.

Regarding this clone: Its cognate antigen is unknown.

Generated by immunoSEQ multiplex PCR, the TCRdb table keeps only in-frame clones and is missing some. The sample has some 30,000 clones, roughly 87% seen once. The V and J ends lost 4 bases and 4 bases respectively, with 8 bases between them. The CDR3 is 13 amino acids. Per the germline V gene, CDR1 is SGHRS and CDR2 is YFSETQ. Sequences were derived from peripheral blood mononuclear cells, sampled before any cancer treatment. The sequence derives from a man aged 40 to 69 with stage III lung adenocarcinoma. The chain combines TRBV5-1 with TRBJ1-4, with D possibly TRBD1 on 6 matching bases. The CDR3 nucleotides read TGCGCCAGCAGCGAGGGGGTTAATGAAAAACTGTTTTTT. Translating gives CASSEGVNEKLFF.